A selection of T cell receptor beta chains follows, all from one sample in a study of T cells in Graves' hyperthyroidism and ophthalmopathy. TCRdb analysed the multiplex PCR reads with MiXCR anew, one entry per CDR3 protein. In the table there are 400,000 or so distinct CDR3 sequences, roughly 15% of which are singletons. Sequenced sample: blood. The source is a woman younger than 45 with Graves' ophthalmopathy. Both conserved end residues are part of each CDR3.

j_call	v_call	cdr3_aa
TRBJ2-7	TRBV30	CACLTGTSGGVSYEQYF
TRBJ2-1	TRBV13	CASSLTGTTQYNEQFF
TRBJ2-7	TRBV4-1	CASSQARDYEQYF
TRBJ2-7	TRBV6-1	CASSADINYEQYF
TRBJ2-7	TRBV12-3/TRBV12-4	CASSFRASGTYEQYF
TRBJ1-5	TRBV6-1	CASSPEPGPSNQPQHF
TRBJ1-6	TRBV10-3	CAIRGPRGSPLHF
TRBJ1-5	TRBV30	CAWAPTGQPQHF
TRBJ2-3	TRBV7-8	CASSLTRGISDTQYF
TRBJ1-1	TRBV2	CASTVGGASEAFF
TRBJ2-3	TRBV10-1	CASSREGTDTQYF
TRBJ2-3	TRBV10-1	CASSESLSVDTQYF
TRBJ2-2	TRBV2	CASRETSGNAGELFF
TRBJ2-1	TRBV20-1	CSAAWTGEGNEQFF
TRBJ2-7	TRBV27	CATGRGGEQYF
TRBJ2-5	TRBV15	CATSRGGVGGQETQYF
TRBJ1-4	TRBV20-1	CSAGQTANEKLFF
TRBJ2-1	TRBV15	CATSRRQGDEQFF
TRBJ2-2	TRBV5-4	CASRAGTTQAGELFF
TRBJ2-3	TRBV12-5	CATGLAGADTQYF
TRBJ1-1	TRBV6-1	CASSEVFDTDEAFF
TRBJ2-3	TRBV20-1	CSVRGGQDRQADTQYF
TRBJ2-3	TRBV7-3	CASSPIGRGRTRDTQYF
TRBJ2-7	TRBV7-2	CASSLLLGTYEQYF
TRBJ2-3	TRBV3-1	CASSPIGSMGTDTQYF
TRBJ1-6	TRBV7-9	CASSLRDRGGNSPLHF
TRBJ2-7	TRBV20-1	CSARLYEQYF
TRBJ1-5	TRBV20-1	CSASYGTGWGQPQHF